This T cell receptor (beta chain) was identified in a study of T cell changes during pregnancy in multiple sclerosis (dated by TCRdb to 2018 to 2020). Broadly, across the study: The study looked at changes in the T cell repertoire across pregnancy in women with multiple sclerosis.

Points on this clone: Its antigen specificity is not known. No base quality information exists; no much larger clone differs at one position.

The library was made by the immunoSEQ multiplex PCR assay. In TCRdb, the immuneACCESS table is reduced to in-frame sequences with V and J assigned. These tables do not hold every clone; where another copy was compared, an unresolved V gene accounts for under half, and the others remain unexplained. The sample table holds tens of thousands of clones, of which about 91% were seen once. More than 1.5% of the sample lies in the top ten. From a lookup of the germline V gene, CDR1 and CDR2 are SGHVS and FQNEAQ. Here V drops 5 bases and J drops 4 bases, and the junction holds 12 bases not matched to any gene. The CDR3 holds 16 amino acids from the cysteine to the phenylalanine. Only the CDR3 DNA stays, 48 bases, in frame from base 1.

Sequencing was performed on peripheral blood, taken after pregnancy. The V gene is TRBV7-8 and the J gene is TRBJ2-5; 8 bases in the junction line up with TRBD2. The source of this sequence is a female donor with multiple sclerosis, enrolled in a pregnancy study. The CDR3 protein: CASSRGGRRLGETQYF. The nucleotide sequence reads TGTGCCAGCAGCCGGGGGGGACGCCGGTTGGGAGAGACCCAGTACTTC.